Listed below are T cell receptor beta chains from one sample, sequenced in a study of cytomegalovirus exposure and HLA in healthy donors. Profiled with immunoSEQ multiplex PCR; TCRdb holds only in-frame clones, not every one. The table records 130,000 or so clones, 82% of them present only once. Sequencing input: PBMCs. These receptors were obtained from a man aged 18 to 35 in good health and CMV-seropositive. The CDR3 runs from the conserved cysteine through the conserved F or W. The D gene is left open where the match is weak. Only some rows state a clone size, as once, few, many or a class for expanded clones.

D gene	clone size	V gene	J gene	CDR3 protein	CDR3 DNA
-	-	TRBV6-5	TRBJ2-2	CASSYLSSRGTGELFF	TGTGCCAGCAGTTACTTGTCGAGCAGAGGCACCGGGGAGCTGTTTTTT
-	-	TRBV27	TRBJ1-2	CASSLKGTPLRSYGYTF	TGTGCCAGCAGTTTAAAAGGGACACCACTCCGGAGCTATGGCTACACCTTC
-	-	TRBV28	TRBJ2-2	CASSLEGVTGELFF	TGTGCCAGCAGTTTAGAGGGGGTCACCGGGGAGCTGTTTTTT
-	few	TRBV19	TRBJ1-1	CASSADWGDTEAFF	TGTGCCAGTAGTGCGGACTGGGGAGACACTGAAGCTTTCTTT
-	-	TRBV28	TRBJ2-7	CASNDGRGGHEQYF	TGTGCCAGCAACGACGGCAGGGGTGGCCACGAGCAGTACTTC
-	-	TRBV4-2	TRBJ2-3	CASSQSVLGRRDTQYF	TGTGCCAGCAGCCAAAGCGTCCTGGGTAGGAGGGATACGCAGTATTTT
-	-	TRBV6-6	TRBJ1-1	CASSPDRLNTEAFF	TGTGCCAGCAGCCCCGACAGGCTTAACACTGAAGCTTTCTTT
-	-	TRBV6-1	TRBJ2-7	CASSSSRVRYEQYF	TGTGCCAGCAGCTCCTCCCGGGTCCGCTACGAGCAGTACTTC
-	-	TRBV6-5	TRBJ2-2	CASRRARGTGELFF	TGTGCCAGCAGACGCGCCAGGGGAACCGGGGAGCTGTTTTTT
-	-	TRBV27	TRBJ1-5	CASSSGSFQPQHF	TGTGCCAGCAGTTCGGGGAGCTTTCAGCCCCAGCATTTT
-	-	TRBV10-3	TRBJ2-3	CAISGELARTDTQYF	TGTGCCATCAGTGGAGAGCTAGCGCGCACAGATACGCAGTATTTT